One sample yielded the 30 T cell receptor beta chains listed below, sequenced in a study of blood T cell repertoires in COVID-19. Profiled with immunoSEQ multiplex PCR; TCRdb holds only in-frame clones, not every one. The sample holds over 250,000 clones, approximately 89% seen once. Sequencing was done on a sample of peripheral blood. The receptors come from a woman aged 50 to 60 with acute or convalescent COVID-19.

The chain is built from TRBV19 and TRBJ2-2; D gene ambiguous. The germline CDR1 and CDR2 sequences are LNHDA and SQIVND (reference sequence). The CDR3 sequence is 13 residues long. The V end lost 4 bases, the J end lost 6 bases, and 9 bases lay between the germline ends. CDR3 nucleotide sequence: TGTGCCAGTAGTACCCAGGCCCCCGGGGAGCTGTTTTTT. This encodes CASSTQAPGELFF.

This clone has a handful of counts. This rearrangement joins TRBV4-1 to TRBJ2-7, with a weak D call TRBD1 (5 bases). The germline CDR1 and CDR2 sequences are MGHRA and YSYEKL. Deletions cut 3 bases from V and 4 bases from J, with 16 bases between. This CDR3 contains 15 residues. The CDR3 here is CASSHRWADKYEQYF. CDR3 in DNA: TGCGCCAGCAGCCATAGATGGGCGGACAAATACGAGCAGTACTTC.

The chain employs TRBV11-2 and TRBJ2-4, with 7 bases fitting TRBD1. CDR3 size: 14 residues. The V gene end was trimmed by 1 base and the J gene end by 6 bases; junction bases not matched to a gene: 3. Looked up from germline, CDR1 is SGHAT and CDR2 is FQNNGV. The CDR3 DNA follows: TGTGCCAGCAGCTTAGGCCCAGGGGGAAACATTCAGTACTTC. Amino acids: CASSLGPGGNIQYF.

V and J are TRBV28 and TRBJ1-2, with TRBD1 matching over 10 bases. V lost 2 bases, J lost 8 bases, and 8 bases stayed unmatched. Germline-derived CDR1 and CDR2 are MDHEN and SYDVKM. CDR3 length equals 15 residues. CDR3 DNA: TGTGCCAGCAGTTTACGACAGGGGGCTTATCGGGGCTACACCTTC. It codes for CASSLRQGAYRGYTF.

The chain carries TRBV4-1 and TRBJ2-1, with D maybe TRBD1 (6 bases). Per the germline V gene, CDR1 is MGHRA and CDR2 is YSYEKL. The CDR3 consists of 15 residues. V lost 2 bases and J lost 2, with 10 bases in between. This CDR3 is CASSQQDSTYNEQFF. The CDR3 DNA is TGCGCCAGCAGCCAACAGGACAGCACCTACAATGAGCAGTTCTTC.

This clone was counted between two and nine times. The gene calls are TRBV15 and TRBJ1-2; a possible D gene is TRBD1 (5 bases). Germline V gene sequence: CDR1 LNHNV, CDR2 YYDKDF (reference sequence). Trimming cost V 0 bases and J 6 bases, with 11 bases left between them. This CDR3 has 14 amino acids. The CDR3 spells CATSRDRQGDGYTF. The CDR3, as DNA: TGTGCCACCAGCAGAGATCGTCAAGGGGATGGCTACACCTTC.

V is TRBV1 and J is TRBJ2-4; the table's D call, TRBD2, has no DNA check behind it. TRBV1 is tagged as a pseudogene. CDR3 size: 18 residues. The CDR3 spells CTSSPLAGGWLAKNIQYF. The CDR3 nucleotides read TGCACCAGCAGCCCACTAGCGGGGGGTTGGCTAGCCAAAAACATTCAGTACTTC.

This clone was recorded a few times. J is TRBJ2-1 and V is TRBV6-2 or TRBV6-3; TRBD2 matches 11 bases. The junction had 3 bases not matched to a gene; V was cut back by 2 bases and J by 0 bases. The CDR3 totals 17 residues. The germline CDR1 and CDR2 sequences are MNHEY and SVGEGT. This CDR3 is CASSYPGLAASYNEQFF. The CDR3 DNA reads as TGTGCCAGCAGTTACCCGGGACTAGCGGCCTCCTACAATGAGCAGTTCTTC.

This chain joins TRBV7-2 and TRBJ2-7; D unclear. There are 14 residues in the CDR3. V lost 2 bases and J 4 bases, leaving 12 bases between the germline ends. The V gene's germline CDR1 is SGHTA and CDR2 FQGNSA. For the CDR3, the DNA is TGTGCCAGCAGCTTAATGACGGGTGATTACGAGCAGTACTTC. The encoded protein is CASSLMTGDYEQYF.

This rearrangement joins TRBV29-1 to TRBJ2-7; 11 nucleotides agree with TRBD2. The J segment lost 2 bases and the V segment lost 5 bases, leaving 5 bases of the junction unmatched. Germline assignment: CDR1 SQVTM and CDR2 ANQGSEA. The CDR3 has 14 residues. The CDR3 coding sequence is TGCAGCGTTTTTAGCGGGAGGGCCCCCTACGAGCAGTACTTC. Protein product: CSVFSGRAPYEQYF.

The chain uses TRBV18 and TRBJ2-5; 7 bases map to TRBD2. Germline CDR1 is KGHSH and CDR2 is LQKENI. The CDR3 extends over 12 amino acids. V trimming: 3 bases; J trimming: 5 bases; junction bases outside the gene matches: 0. The CDR3 sequence is CASSPGGETQYF. The CDR3 bases are TGTGCCAGCTCACCGGGAGGGGAGACCCAGTACTTC.

The chain joins TRBV6-1 to TRBJ2-3; 7 bases line up with TRBD1. CDR3 length: 16 amino acids. The trim removed 4 bases at V and 1 base at J, leaving 8 bases unmatched. Germline CDR1 reads MNHNS; CDR2 reads SASEGT. This CDR3 reads CASSANRGRGTDTQYF. CDR3 DNA: TGTGCCAGCAGTGCAAACAGGGGCCGGGGCACAGATACGCAGTATTTT.

The rearrangement links TRBV18 to TRBJ2-7; the D gene is possibly TRBD1 (7 bases). This CDR3 spans 14 amino acids. V lost 0 bases, J lost 5 bases, and 11 bases lay in between. Germline CDR1 is KGHSH and CDR2 is LQKENI. The CDR3 sequence: CASSPPTGRNEQYF. The DNA of the CDR3 is TGTGCCAGCTCACCACCGACAGGGAGGAACGAGCAGTACTTC.

J is TRBJ2-1 and V is TRBV2, with D unclear. The V end was cut by 6 bases, the J end by 9 bases, with 15 bases between. The CDR3 loop spans 13 amino acids. Germline values: CDR1 SNHLY, CDR2 FYNNEI. The DNA of the CDR3 is TGTGCCAGCAGATCCGACTGGATCGCTGAGCAGTTCTTC. Protein: CASRSDWIAEQFF. The variable domain in full, completed from reference TRBV2 and TRBJ2-1, reads EPEVTQTPSHQVTQMGQEVILRCVPISNHLYFYWYRQILGQKVEFLVSFYNNEISEKSEIFDDQFSVERPDGSNFTLKIRSTKLEDSAMYFCASRSDWIAEQFFGPGTRLTVL.

The rearrangement links TRBV7-2 to TRBJ2-7; a weak D match, TRBD2 (6 bases). Germline-derived CDR1 and CDR2 are SGHTA and FQGNSA. The CDR3 totals 15 residues. Trimming pared 5 bases from V and 6 bases from J, leaving 20 bases between. CDR3 protein: CASSPDSGARLEQYF. CDR3 nucleotides: TGTGCCAGCAGCCCAGATAGCGGAGCTCGACTCGAGCAGTACTTC.

The chain carries TRBV24-1 and TRBJ2-2; D call uncertain. Per the germline V gene, CDR1 is KGHDR and CDR2 is SFDVKD. The ends were cut back, 10 bases at V and 5 bases at J, with 13 bases in the middle. This CDR3 contains 13 residues. The DNA for the CDR3 is TGTGCCACGGAGAACGGTGAGACCGGGGAGCTGTTTTTT. Protein: CATENGETGELFF.

CDR3 sequence: CASSTGTGLYNEQFF. In DNA, the CDR3 is TGTGCCAGCAGCACAGGGACCGGGTTATACAATGAGCAGTTCTTC. This sequence joins TRBV7-3 and TRBJ2-1, with a tentative D call TRBD1 (6 bases). Per germline, CDR1 SGHTA and CDR2 FQGTGA. The CDR3 has 15 amino acids. The V and J ends lost 5 bases and 4 bases respectively, with 15 bases between them.

V gene TRBV10-3 combines with J gene TRBJ2-7, with D maybe TRBD2 (5 bases). The CDR3 is made up of 12 amino acids. Trimming left V 7 bases short and J 7 bases short, with 14 bases between. Germline V gene data show CDR1 as ENHRY and CDR2 as SYGVKD. The CDR3 is CAIIGFGGEQYF. CDR3 nucleotide sequence: TGTGCCATCATTGGATTCGGAGGAGAGCAGTACTTC.

About this clone itself: It is likely a read error, because the conserved phenylalanine at the end of the CDR3 is missing. The limits of the CDR3 on the DNA are not certain, so only TCRdb's listed CDR3 is given. V usage is TRBV30 and J usage is TRBJ1-2; TRBD1, the table's D call, lacks a check against the DNA. Germline-derived CDR1 and CDR2 are GTSNPN and SVGIG (reference sequence). The CDR3 is 8 residues long, ends included. The CDR3 loop reads CAWFPRQV.

The V and J genes are TRBV9 and TRBJ2-2; tentatively, D is TRBD1 (5 bases). V shed 4 bases and J shed 6 bases, with 13 bases lying between them. Looked up from germline, CDR1 is SGDLS and CDR2 is YYNGEE. The CDR3 consists of 14 residues. CDR3 sequence (DNA): TGTGCCAGCAGCATGACAGCCTCGCCCGGGGAGCTGTTTTTT. It yields the protein CASSMTASPGELFF.

This clone is a singleton in its sample. V is TRBV7-3 and J is TRBJ2-3; 10 positions match TRBD2. Germline CDR1 and CDR2: SGHTA and FQGTGA. Trimming at V came to 2 bases and at J to 1 base, leaving 12 bases not matched to a gene. The length of the CDR3 is 19 residues. CDR3 region: CASSLRGRLAGVRTDTQYF. In nucleotides, the CDR3 is TGTGCCAGCAGCTTACGAGGTCGGCTAGCGGGAGTGCGCACAGATACGCAGTATTTT. Based on the CDR3 plus reference TRBV7-3 and TRBJ2-3, the full variable domain is GAGVSQTPSNKVTEKGKYVELRCDPISGHTALYWYRQSLGQGPEFLIYFQGTGAADDSGLPNDRFFAVRPEGSVSTLKIQRTERGDSAVYLCASSLRGRLAGVRTDTQYFGPGTRLTVL.

V gene TRBV13 combines with J gene TRBJ2-1; 9 bases agree with TRBD2. The J segment lost 15 bases and the V segment lost 5 bases, leaving 14 bases of the junction unmatched. Germline CDR1 reads PRHDT; CDR2 reads FYEKMQ (reference sequence). The CDR3 spans 14 residues. The CDR3 DNA reads as TGTGCCAGCAGCAGTGGACTAGCGCCTCTGTTTCGGTTCTTC. Protein sequence: CASSSGLAPLFRFF.

The genes are TRBV5-1 and TRBJ2-7; 8 bases agree with TRBD1. Germline loops: CDR1 SGHRS, CDR2 YFSETQ. The CDR3 loop spans 20 amino acids. The ends lost 4 bases at V and 0 bases at J; junction bases unmatched: 21. CDR3 residues: CASSPPRLRTGYYVSYEQYF. The CDR3 DNA reads TGCGCCAGCAGCCCCCCCAGACTCAGGACAGGGTACTACGTCTCCTACGAGCAGTACTTC.

This clone was observed a handful of times. Because the CDR3's place on the DNA is in doubt, the DNA is left out and the CDR3 is given as listed by TCRdb. Here the CDR3 reads CAWCHRISPSILVEPQHF. The J gene is TRBJ1-5, the V gene TRBV30; TRBD1 reflects the table's D call only, with no check against the DNA. Germline values: CDR1 GTSNPN, CDR2 SVGIG (reference sequence). 18 amino acids form the CDR3, both terminal residues included.

The chain is built from TRBV30 and TRBJ2-7, with 7 positions matching TRBD2. Germline loops: CDR1 GTSNPN, CDR2 SVGIG (reference sequence). The CDR3 runs to 14 residues. The V segment lost 0 bases and the J segment 2 bases; nucleotides outside the gene matches: 4. This CDR3 is CAWSVGGVTYEQYF. CDR3 coding DNA: TGTGCCTGGAGTGTTGGGGGGGTTACCTACGAGCAGTACTTC.

The chain joins TRBV18 to TRBJ2-6; D is ambiguous. Trimming cost V 3 bases and J 3 bases, with 12 bases left between them. The V gene's germline CDR1 is KGHSH and CDR2 LQKENI. This CDR3 has 16 residues. The CDR3, as DNA: TGTGCCAGCTCACCGGCCCGTACCTTTGGGGCCAACGTCCTGACTTTC. This encodes CASSPARTFGANVLTF.

The chain carries TRBV3-1 (or the pseudogene TRBV3-2) and TRBJ1-2; D ambiguous. Trimming removed 0 bases at V and 0 bases at J, with 11 bases between. The CDR3 sequence is 16 residues long. The germline V gene has CDR1 LGHDT and CDR2 YNNKEL (reference sequence). The CDR3 loop reads CASSQELGGPNYGYTF. In DNA form, the CDR3 reads TGTGCCAGCAGCCAAGAGTTGGGCGGGCCTAACTATGGCTACACCTTC.

The chain is built from TRBV7-2 and TRBJ2-3, with D possibly TRBD2 on 7 matching bases. The V and J ends lost 4 bases and 2 bases respectively, with 16 bases between them. The CDR3 is 16 amino acids. Germline CDR1 reads SGHTA; CDR2 reads FQGNSA. CDR3 in DNA: TGTGCCAGCAGCTCAGATATCCGGGGGGCCACAGATACGCAGTATTTT. Encoded protein: CASSSDIRGATDTQYF.

The gene calls are TRBV9 and TRBJ2-7; D is unclear. Germline loops: CDR1 SGDLS, CDR2 YYNGEE. This CDR3 has 14 amino acids. V lost 2 bases, J lost 0 bases, and 9 bases lay in between. CDR3 residues: CASSVSPSSYEQYF. CDR3 sequence (DNA): TGTGCCAGCAGCGTGTCACCGAGCTCCTACGAGCAGTACTTC.

The chain recombines TRBV27 with TRBJ2-7; possible D gene TRBD1, 6 bases. The CDR3 runs to 15 residues. CDR1 MNHEY and CDR2 SMNVEV come from the germline V gene (reference sequence). V gave up 5 bases and J gave up 1 base, with 15 bases separating them. The chain's CDR3 is CASSITGIGSYEQYF. CDR3 nucleotide sequence: TGTGCCAGCAGTATAACAGGGATCGGTTCCTACGAGCAGTACTTC.